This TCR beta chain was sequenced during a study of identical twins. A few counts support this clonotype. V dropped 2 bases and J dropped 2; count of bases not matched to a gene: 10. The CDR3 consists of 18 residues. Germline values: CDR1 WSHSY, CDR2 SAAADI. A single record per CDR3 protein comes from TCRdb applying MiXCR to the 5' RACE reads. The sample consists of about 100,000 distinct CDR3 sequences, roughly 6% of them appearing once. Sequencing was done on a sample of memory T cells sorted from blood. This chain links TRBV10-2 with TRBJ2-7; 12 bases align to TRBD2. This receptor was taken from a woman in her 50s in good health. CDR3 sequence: CASSEVPPRTSGTYEQYV. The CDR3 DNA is TGCGCCAGCAGTGAGGTCCCCCCACGGACTAGCGGGACCTACGAGCAGTACGTC.